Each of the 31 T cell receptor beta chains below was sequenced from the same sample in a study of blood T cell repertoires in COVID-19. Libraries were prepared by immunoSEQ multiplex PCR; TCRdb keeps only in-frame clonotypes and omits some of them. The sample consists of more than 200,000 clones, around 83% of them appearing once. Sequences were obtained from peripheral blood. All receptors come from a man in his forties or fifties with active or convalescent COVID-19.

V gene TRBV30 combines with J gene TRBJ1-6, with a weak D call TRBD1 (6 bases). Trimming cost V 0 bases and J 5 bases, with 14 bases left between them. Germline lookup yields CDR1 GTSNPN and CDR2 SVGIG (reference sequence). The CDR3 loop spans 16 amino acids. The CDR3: CAWSVLGRTDNSPLHF. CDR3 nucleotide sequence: TGTGCCTGGAGTGTCCTCGGACGGACAGATAATTCACCCCTCCACTTT.

CDR3 DNA sequence: TGTGCCAGCAGAGCTCAGGGGGCGGCGAGTTCCGGGGAGCTGTTTTTT. It encodes CASRAQGAASSGELFF. The chain uses TRBV7-9 and TRBJ2-2; 8 positions agree with TRBD1. Germline V gives CDR1 SEHNR, CDR2 FQNEAQ (reference sequence). The CDR3 runs 16 residues. V gave up 6 bases and J gave up 6 bases; unmatched junction bases: 12. The full variable domain, rest sourced from reference TRBV7-9 and TRBJ2-2, is DTGVSQNPRHKITKRGQNVTFRCDPISEHNRLYWYRQTLGQGPEFLTYFQNEAQLEKSRLLSDRFSAERPKGSFSTLEIQRTEQGDSAMYLCASRAQGAASSGELFFGEGSRLTVL.

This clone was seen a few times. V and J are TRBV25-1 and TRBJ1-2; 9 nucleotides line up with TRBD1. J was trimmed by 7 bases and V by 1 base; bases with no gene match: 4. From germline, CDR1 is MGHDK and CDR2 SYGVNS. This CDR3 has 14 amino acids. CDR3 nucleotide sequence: TGTGCCAGCAGTGAATCGGACAGGGGTGGTGGCTACACCTTC. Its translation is CASSESDRGGGYTF.

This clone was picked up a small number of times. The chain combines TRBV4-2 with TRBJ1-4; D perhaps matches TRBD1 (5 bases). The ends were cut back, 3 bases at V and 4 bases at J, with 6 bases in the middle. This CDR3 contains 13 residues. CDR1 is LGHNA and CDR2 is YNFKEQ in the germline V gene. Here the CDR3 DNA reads TGTGCCAGCAGCCAGACAGATAATGAAAAACTGTTTTTT. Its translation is CASSQTDNEKLFF.

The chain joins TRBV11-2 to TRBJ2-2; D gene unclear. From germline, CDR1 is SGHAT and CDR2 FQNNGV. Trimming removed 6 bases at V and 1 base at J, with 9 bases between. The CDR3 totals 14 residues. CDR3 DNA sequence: TGTGCCAGCAGTACGCTTAGGAACACCGGGGAGCTGTTTTTT. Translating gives CASSTLRNTGELFF.

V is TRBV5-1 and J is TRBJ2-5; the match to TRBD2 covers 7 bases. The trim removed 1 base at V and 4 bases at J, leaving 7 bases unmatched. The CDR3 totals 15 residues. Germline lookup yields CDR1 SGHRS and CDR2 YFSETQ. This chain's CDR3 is CASSLTGGRGETQYF. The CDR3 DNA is TGCGCCAGCAGCTTGACTGGCGGGAGAGGAGAGACCCAGTACTTC.

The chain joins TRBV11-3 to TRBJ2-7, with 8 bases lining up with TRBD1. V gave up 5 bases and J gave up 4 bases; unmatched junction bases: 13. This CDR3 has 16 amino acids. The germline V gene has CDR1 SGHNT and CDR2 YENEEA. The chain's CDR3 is CASSPGQGIPSYEQYF. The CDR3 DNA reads TGTGCCAGCAGCCCAGGACAGGGCATCCCATCGTACGAGCAGTACTTC.

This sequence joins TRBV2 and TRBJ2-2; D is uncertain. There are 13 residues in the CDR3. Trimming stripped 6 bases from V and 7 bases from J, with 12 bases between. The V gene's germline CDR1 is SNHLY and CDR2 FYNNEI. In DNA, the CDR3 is TGTGCCAGCAGGGAACGACTTGACGGGGAGCTGTTTTTT. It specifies CASRERLDGELFF. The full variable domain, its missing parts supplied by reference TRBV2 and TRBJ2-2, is EPEVTQTPSHQVTQMGQEVILRCVPISNHLYFYWYRQILGQKVEFLVSFYNNEISEKSEIFDDQFSVERPDGSNFTLKIRSTKLEDSAMYFCASRERLDGELFFGEGSRLTVL.

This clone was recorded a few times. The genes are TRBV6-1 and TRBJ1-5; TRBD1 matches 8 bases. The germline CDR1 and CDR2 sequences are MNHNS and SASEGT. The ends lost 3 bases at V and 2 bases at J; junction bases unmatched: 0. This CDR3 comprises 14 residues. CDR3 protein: CASSEDRGNQPQHF. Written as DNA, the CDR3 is TGTGCCAGCAGTGAGGACAGGGGCAATCAGCCCCAGCATTTT.

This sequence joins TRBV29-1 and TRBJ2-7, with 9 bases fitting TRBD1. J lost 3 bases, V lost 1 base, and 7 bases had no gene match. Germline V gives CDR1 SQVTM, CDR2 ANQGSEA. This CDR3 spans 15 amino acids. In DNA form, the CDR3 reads TGCAGCGTTGAAGTCAACAGGGGGCCAATCTACGAGCAGTACTTC. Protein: CSVEVNRGPIYEQYF.

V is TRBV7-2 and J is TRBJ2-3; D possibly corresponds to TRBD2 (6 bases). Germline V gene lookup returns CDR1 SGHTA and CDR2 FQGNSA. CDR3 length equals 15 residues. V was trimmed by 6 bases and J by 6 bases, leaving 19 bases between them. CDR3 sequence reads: CASREGRGRRDTQYF. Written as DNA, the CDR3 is TGTGCCAGCAGGGAAGGTCGAGGGAGGAGGGATACGCAGTATTTT.

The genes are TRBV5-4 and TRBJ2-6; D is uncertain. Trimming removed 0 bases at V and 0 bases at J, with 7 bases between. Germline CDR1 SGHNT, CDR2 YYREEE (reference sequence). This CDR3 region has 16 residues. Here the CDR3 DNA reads TGTGCCAGCAGCTTGGACAGCTTCTCTGGGGCCAACGTCCTGACTTTC. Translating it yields CASSLDSFSGANVLTF.

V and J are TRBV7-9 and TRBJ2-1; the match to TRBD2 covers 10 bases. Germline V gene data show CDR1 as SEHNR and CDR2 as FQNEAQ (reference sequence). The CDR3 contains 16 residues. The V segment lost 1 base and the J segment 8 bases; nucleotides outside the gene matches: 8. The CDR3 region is CASSLDVGLALYEQFF. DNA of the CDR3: TGTGCCAGCAGCTTAGATGTGGGACTAGCGTTATATGAGCAGTTCTTC.

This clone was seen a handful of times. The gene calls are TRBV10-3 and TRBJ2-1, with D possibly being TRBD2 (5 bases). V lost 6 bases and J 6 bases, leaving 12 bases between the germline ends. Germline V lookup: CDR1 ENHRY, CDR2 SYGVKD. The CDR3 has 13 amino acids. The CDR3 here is CAISPVGSNEQFF. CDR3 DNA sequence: TGTGCCATCAGCCCGGTGGGGAGCAATGAGCAGTTCTTC.

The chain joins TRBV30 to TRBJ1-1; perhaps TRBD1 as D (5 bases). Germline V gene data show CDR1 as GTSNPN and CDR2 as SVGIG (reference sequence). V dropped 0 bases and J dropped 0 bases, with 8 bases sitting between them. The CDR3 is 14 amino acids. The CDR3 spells CAWSVGHVNTEAFF. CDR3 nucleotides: TGTGCCTGGAGTGTAGGACACGTGAACACTGAAGCTTTCTTT.

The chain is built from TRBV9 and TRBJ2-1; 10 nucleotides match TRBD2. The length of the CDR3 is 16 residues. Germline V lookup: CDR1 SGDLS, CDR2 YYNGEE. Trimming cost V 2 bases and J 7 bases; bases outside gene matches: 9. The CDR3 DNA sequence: TGTGCCAGCAGCGTGGGGACTAGCGAGGGTCAGAATGAGCAGTTCTTC. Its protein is CASSVGTSEGQNEQFF.

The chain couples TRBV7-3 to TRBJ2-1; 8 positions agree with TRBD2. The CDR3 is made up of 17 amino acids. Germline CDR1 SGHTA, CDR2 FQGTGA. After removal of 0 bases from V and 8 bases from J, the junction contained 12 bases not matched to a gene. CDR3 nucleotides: TGTGCCAGCAGCTTAACACCAGCGGGAGTTACGGGCGATGAGCAGTTCTTC. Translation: CASSLTPAGVTGDEQFF.

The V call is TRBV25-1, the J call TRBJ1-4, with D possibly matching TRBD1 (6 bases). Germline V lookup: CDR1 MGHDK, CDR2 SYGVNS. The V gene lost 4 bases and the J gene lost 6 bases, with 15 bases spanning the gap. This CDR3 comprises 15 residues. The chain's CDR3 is CASSATQGGDEKLFF. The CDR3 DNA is TGTGCCAGCAGTGCTACACAGGGCGGCGATGAAAAACTGTTTTTT.

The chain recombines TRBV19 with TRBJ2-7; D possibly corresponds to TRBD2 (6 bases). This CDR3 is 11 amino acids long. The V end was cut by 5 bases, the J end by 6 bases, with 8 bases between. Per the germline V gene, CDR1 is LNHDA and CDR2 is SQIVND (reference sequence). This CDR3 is CASSGGAEQYF. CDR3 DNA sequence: TGTGCCAGTAGTGGCGGGGCCGAGCAGTACTTC.

CDR3 sequence (DNA): TGTGCCAGCAGCGTAGCCCCAGACAGGGAGACCCAGTACTTC. Its protein is CASSVAPDRETQYF. This chain links TRBV9 with TRBJ2-5; maybe TRBD1 (6 bases). In germline, CDR1 is SGDLS, CDR2 YYNGEE. This CDR3 is 14 amino acids long. V was shortened by 0 bases and J by 5 bases, with 11 bases between the two germline ends.

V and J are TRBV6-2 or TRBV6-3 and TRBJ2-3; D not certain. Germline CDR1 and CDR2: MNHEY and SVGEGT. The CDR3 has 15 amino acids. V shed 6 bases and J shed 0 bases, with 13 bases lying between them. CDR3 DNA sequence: TGTGCCAGCAGCCCCATGACTGTAAGCACAGATACGCAGTATTTT. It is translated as CASSPMTVSTDTQYF.

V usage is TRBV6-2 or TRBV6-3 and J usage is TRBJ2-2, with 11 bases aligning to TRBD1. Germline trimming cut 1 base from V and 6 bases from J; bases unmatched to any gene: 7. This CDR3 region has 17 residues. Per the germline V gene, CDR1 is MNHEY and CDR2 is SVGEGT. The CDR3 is CASSYYRTGGAPGELFF. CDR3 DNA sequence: TGTGCCAGCAGTTACTACCGGACAGGGGGCGCCCCCGGGGAGCTGTTTTTT.

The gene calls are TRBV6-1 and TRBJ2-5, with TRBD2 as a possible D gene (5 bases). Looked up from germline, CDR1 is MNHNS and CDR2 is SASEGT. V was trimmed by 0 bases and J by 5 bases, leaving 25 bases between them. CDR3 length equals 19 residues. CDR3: CASSEAGPPARTQKETQYF. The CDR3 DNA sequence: TGTGCCAGCAGTGAAGCCGGGCCCCCAGCCCGGACTCAGAAGGAGACCCAGTACTTC.

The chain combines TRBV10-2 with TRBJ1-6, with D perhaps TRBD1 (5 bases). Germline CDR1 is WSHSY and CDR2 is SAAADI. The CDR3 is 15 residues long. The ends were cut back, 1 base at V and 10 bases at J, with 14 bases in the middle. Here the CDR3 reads CASSEFAGRDSPLHF. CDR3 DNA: TGCGCCAGCAGTGAGTTTGCGGGGAGGGACTCACCCCTCCACTTT.

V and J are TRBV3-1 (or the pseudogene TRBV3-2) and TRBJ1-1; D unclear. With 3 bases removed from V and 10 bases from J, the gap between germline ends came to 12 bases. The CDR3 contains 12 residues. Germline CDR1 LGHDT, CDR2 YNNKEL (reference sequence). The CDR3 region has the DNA TGTGCCAGCAGCCAGACGGGTGCGGCAGCTTTCTTT. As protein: CASSQTGAAAFF.

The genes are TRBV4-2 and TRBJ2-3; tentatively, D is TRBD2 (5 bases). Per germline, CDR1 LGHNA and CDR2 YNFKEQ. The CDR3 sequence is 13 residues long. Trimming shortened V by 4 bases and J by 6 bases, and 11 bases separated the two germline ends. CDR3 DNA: TGTGCCAGCAGCCCGCCTGGCGGGGATACGCAGTATTTT. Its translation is CASSPPGGDTQYF.

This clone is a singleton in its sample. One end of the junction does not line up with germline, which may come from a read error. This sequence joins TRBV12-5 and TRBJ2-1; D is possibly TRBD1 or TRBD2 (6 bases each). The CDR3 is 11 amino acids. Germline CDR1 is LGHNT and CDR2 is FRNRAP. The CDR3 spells CASGLGGEQFF. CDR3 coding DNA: TGTGCTAGTGGCTTGGGGGGCGAGCAGTTCTTC.

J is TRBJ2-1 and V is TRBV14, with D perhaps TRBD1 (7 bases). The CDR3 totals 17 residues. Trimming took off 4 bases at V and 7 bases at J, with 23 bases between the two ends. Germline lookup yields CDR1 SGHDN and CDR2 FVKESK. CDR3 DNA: TGTGCCAGCAGCCCCCTAACGAGTAGGCAGGGGGGAAATGAGCAGTTCTTC. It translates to CASSPLTSRQGGNEQFF.

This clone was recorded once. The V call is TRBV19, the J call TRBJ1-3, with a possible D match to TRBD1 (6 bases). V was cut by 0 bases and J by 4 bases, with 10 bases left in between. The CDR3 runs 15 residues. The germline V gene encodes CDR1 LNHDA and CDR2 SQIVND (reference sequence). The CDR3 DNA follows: TGTGCCAGTAGTATAGATGGGACACGGGGAAACACCATATATTTT. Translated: CASSIDGTRGNTIYF.

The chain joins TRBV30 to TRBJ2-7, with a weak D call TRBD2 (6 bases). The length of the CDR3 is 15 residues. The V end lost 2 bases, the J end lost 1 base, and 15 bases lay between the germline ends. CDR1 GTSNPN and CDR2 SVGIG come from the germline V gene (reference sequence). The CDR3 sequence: CAWSPLGGESYEQYF. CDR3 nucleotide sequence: TGTGCCTGGAGTCCCCTCGGCGGGGAGTCCTACGAGCAGTACTTC.

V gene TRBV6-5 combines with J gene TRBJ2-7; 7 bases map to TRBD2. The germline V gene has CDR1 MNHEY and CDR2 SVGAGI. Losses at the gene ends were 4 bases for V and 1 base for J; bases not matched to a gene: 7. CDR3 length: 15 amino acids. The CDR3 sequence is CASSLRGSLSYEQYF. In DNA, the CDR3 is TGTGCCAGCAGTTTGCGCGGGAGTTTGTCCTACGAGCAGTACTTC.